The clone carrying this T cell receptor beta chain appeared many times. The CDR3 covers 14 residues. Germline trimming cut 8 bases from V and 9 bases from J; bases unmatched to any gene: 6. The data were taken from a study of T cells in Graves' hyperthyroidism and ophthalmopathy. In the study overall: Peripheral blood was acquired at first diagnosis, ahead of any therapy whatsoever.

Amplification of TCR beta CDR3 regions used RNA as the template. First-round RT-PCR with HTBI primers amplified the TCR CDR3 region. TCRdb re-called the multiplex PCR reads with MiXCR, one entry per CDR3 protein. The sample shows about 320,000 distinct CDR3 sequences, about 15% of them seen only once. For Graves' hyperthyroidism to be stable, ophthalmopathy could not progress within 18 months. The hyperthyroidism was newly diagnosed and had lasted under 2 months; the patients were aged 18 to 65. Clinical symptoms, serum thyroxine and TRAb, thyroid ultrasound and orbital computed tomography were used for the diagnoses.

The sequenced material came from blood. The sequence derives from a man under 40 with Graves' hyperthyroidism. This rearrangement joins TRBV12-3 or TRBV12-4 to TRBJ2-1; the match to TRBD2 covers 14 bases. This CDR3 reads CASHGTSGSGEQFF. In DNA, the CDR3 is TGTGCCAGCCATGGGACTAGCGGGAGTGGTGAGCAGTTCTTC.